This entry lists 19 T cell receptor beta chains sequenced from one sample in a study of blood T cells in healthy people across ages. A second PCR, run for about 7 to 12 cycles, used a sample-barcoded 5' primer plus a J-beta primer mix. MiXCR, run by TCRdb on the 5' RACE reads, gives a single entry per CDR3 protein. There are hundreds of thousands of distinct CDR3 sequences in the sample; 24% occur only once, and roughly 9% lies in the top ten. These data also formed part of another study, on T cells of mothers and their children.

Material for sequencing was blood. The receptors originated from a boy aged 5-17 years in good health.

The table lists this clonotype with many counts. The chain uses TRBV5-1 and TRBJ2-1, with TRBD2 identical over 7 bases. CDR1 is SGHRS, CDR2 YFSETQ, per germline. Unmatched junction bases numbered 9, after V lost 4 bases and J lost 5 bases. CDR3 length: 15 residues. The CDR3 reads CASSRPGLPNNEQFF. The DNA for the CDR3 is TGCGCCAGCAGCAGACCGGGACTACCAAACAATGAGCAGTTCTTC.

The J gene is TRBJ2-1, the V gene TRBV10-3; D unresolved. Germline CDR1 reads ENHRY; CDR2 reads SYGVKD. Trimming pared 11 bases from V and 8 bases from J, leaving 22 bases between. The CDR3 extends over 14 amino acids. CDR3 nucleotides: TGTGCCGTCTCCGAGTATTCTCGGTACCATGAGCAGTTCTTC. Amino acid sequence: CAVSEYSRYHEQFF.

The chain uses TRBV5-1 and TRBJ1-3; 8 bases line up with TRBD1. The CDR3 extends over 19 amino acids. The germline gives CDR1 SGHRS, CDR2 YFSETQ. V dropped 4 bases and J dropped 0; count of bases not matched to a gene: 15. This chain's CDR3 is CASSHVPSGQGVSGNTIYF. CDR3 sequence (DNA): TGCGCCAGCAGCCATGTGCCCTCTGGACAGGGAGTCTCTGGAAACACCATATATTTT. The entire variable domain, with the rest obtained from reference TRBV5-1 and TRBJ1-3, is as follows: KAGVTQTPRYLIKTRGQQVTLSCSPISGHRSVSWYQQTPGQGLQFLFEYFSETQRNKGNFPGRFSGRQFSNSRSEMNVSTLELGDSALYLCASSHVPSGQGVSGNTIYFGEGSWLTVV.

The chain combines TRBV23-1 with TRBJ2-5; D may be TRBD2 (5 bases). TRBV23-1 is sorted into the ORF group, with uncertain function. The ends were cut back, 0 bases at V and 5 bases at J, with 10 bases in the middle. The CDR3 sequence is 14 residues long. CDR3: CASSQSIGEETQYF. The DNA for the CDR3 is TGCGCCAGCAGTCAATCGATCGGGGAGGAGACCCAGTACTTC.

Here the CDR3 DNA reads TGTGCCAGCAGCAGGGACCGCACCGGGGAGCTGTTTTTT. Protein: CASSRDRTGELFF. The J gene is TRBJ2-2, the V gene TRBV5-6; D assignment may be TRBD1 or TRBD2 (5 bases each). Germline values: CDR1 SGHDT, CDR2 YYEEEE. V lost 4 bases, J lost 4 bases, and 8 bases lay in between. The CDR3 covers 13 residues.

The chain recombines TRBV27 with TRBJ1-2; 10 bases are shared with TRBD1. Germline values: CDR1 MNHEY, CDR2 SMNVEV (reference sequence). Trimming removed 5 bases from V and 2 bases from J; junction bases left unmatched: 11. CDR3 size: 17 residues. This CDR3 is CASSTDRGRGINYGYTF. The CDR3 nucleotides read TGTGCCAGCAGTACTGACAGGGGGCGCGGGATAAACTATGGCTACACCTTC.

The V call is TRBV28, the J call TRBJ1-4; 9 nucleotides match TRBD1. The CDR3 has 16 residues. The V gene's germline CDR1 is MDHEN and CDR2 SYDVKM. V was pared by 4 bases and J by 4 bases, with 7 bases of the junction left unmatched. The CDR3 DNA reads TGTGCCAGCAGTTCTTCACAGGGGGCGGATAATGAAAAACTGTTTTTT. Encoded protein: CASSSSQGADNEKLFF.

This clonotype appeared a few times. The V gene is TRBV7-9, the J gene TRBJ2-2; the D gene could be TRBD1 or TRBD2 (5 bases each). CDR1 and CDR2 (germline): SEHNR, FQNEAQ (reference sequence). The CDR3 is made up of 14 amino acids. Trimming stripped 10 bases from V and 3 bases from J, with 15 bases between. This chain's CDR3 is CATERDPYTGELFF. The CDR3 DNA reads as TGTGCCACCGAACGGGACCCTTACACCGGGGAGCTGTTTTTT. The variable domain in full, completed from reference TRBV7-9 and TRBJ2-2, reads DTGVSQNPRHKITKRGQNVTFRCDPISEHNRLYWYRQTLGQGPEFLTYFQNEAQLEKSRLLSDRFSAERPKGSFSTLEIQRTEQGDSAMYLCATERDPYTGELFFGEGSRLTVL.

CDR3 protein: CASSMREGETQYF. CDR3 nucleotide sequence: TGTGCCAGCAGTATGCGGGAGGGGGAGACCCAGTACTTC. J is TRBJ2-5 and V is TRBV27, with TRBD2 matching 9 bases. From germline, CDR1 is MNHEY and CDR2 SMNVEV (reference sequence). CDR3 length: 13 residues. V was clipped by 5 bases and J by 5 bases; unmatched bases: 3.

The chain joins TRBV9 to TRBJ2-5, with 10 bases identical to TRBD2. Unmatched junction bases numbered 5, after V lost 8 bases and J lost 4 bases. Per the germline V gene, CDR1 is SGDLS and CDR2 is YYNGEE. The CDR3 is 13 amino acids. CDR3 nucleotide sequence: TGTGCCAGTGGGACTAGCGTCCCAGAGACCCAGTACTTC. Translated: CASGTSVPETQYF.

The chain combines TRBV4-1 with TRBJ2-5, with D perhaps given as TRBD1 or TRBD2 (5 bases each). The tail of the sequence fits TRBJ2-7 better, so the J call may be wrong. The CDR3 is 15 amino acids. CDR1 and CDR2 from the germline V gene are MGHRA and YSYEKL. As DNA, the CDR3 is TGCGCCAGCAGCGCGCCCGGGACGAAATACTACGAGCAGTACTTC. Translating it yields CASSAPGTKYYEQYF.

This rearrangement joins TRBV25-1 to TRBJ1-6; 8 positions match TRBD1. The trim removed 3 bases at V and 5 bases at J, leaving 6 bases unmatched. Germline V gene lookup returns CDR1 MGHDK and CDR2 SYGVNS. The CDR3 has 16 residues. The DNA for the CDR3 is TGTGCCAGCAGTGAGGCCGGGACAGGAGATAATTCACCCCTCCACTTT. It translates to CASSEAGTGDNSPLHF. The full variable domain, in which reference TRBV25-1 and TRBJ1-6 provide the parts outside the CDR3, is EADIYQTPRYLVIGTGKKITLECSQTMGHDKMYWYQQDPGMELHLIHYSYGVNSTEKGDLSSESTVSRIRTEHFPLTLESARPSHTSQYLCASSEAGTGDNSPLHFGNGTRLTVT.

V is TRBV27 and J is TRBJ2-1; tentatively, D is TRBD1 (5 bases). The CDR3 is 14 amino acids. Germline CDR1 reads MNHEY; CDR2 reads SMNVEV (reference sequence). The V end lost 0 bases, the J end lost 5 bases, and 8 bases lay between the germline ends. The CDR3 is CASSLSAGNNEQFF. The CDR3 nucleotides are TGTGCCAGCAGTTTATCAGCAGGGAACAATGAGCAGTTCTTC.

The V call is TRBV7-9, the J call TRBJ2-5, with D perhaps TRBD1 (6 bases). This CDR3 is built from 13 residues. V was cut by 6 bases and J by 3 bases, with 11 bases left in between. The V gene's germline CDR1 is SEHNR and CDR2 FQNEAQ (reference sequence). Here the CDR3 DNA reads TGTGCCAGCAGACTCCGGGACAAAGAGACCCAGTACTTC. Translated: CASRLRDKETQYF. Complete variable domain (other parts from reference TRBV7-9 and TRBJ2-5): DTGVSQNPRHKITKRGQNVTFRCDPISEHNRLYWYRQTLGQGPEFLTYFQNEAQLEKSRLLSDRFSAERPKGSFSTLEIQRTEQGDSAMYLCASRLRDKETQYFGPGTRLLVL.

The count of this clonotype is one. V gene TRBV28 combines with J gene TRBJ2-3, with D possibly matching TRBD2 (6 bases). The germline V and J ends were trimmed by 2 bases and 0 bases, with 9 bases remaining between them. CDR3 length: 15 residues. In germline, CDR1 is MDHEN, CDR2 SYDVKM. This CDR3 is CASSLEGTSTDTQYF. In DNA, the CDR3 is TGTGCCAGCAGTTTAGAGGGGACTAGCACAGATACGCAGTATTTT.

This clonotype was found many times. V usage is TRBV7-9 and J usage is TRBJ2-4; TRBD2 aligns across 7 bases. Germline assignment: CDR1 SEHNR and CDR2 FQNEAQ (reference sequence). The CDR3 is 16 amino acids. V shed 5 bases and J 1 base; nucleotides not matched to a gene: 8. The CDR3 sequence is CASSPKAGMAKNIQYF. The CDR3 coding sequence is TGTGCCAGCAGCCCGAAAGCGGGAATGGCCAAAAACATTCAGTACTTC.

In this sample, this clonotype turned up a few times. V usage is TRBV12-3 or TRBV12-4 and J usage is TRBJ1-5; 7 bases are a match to TRBD1. This CDR3 spans 16 amino acids. Trimming at V came to 5 bases and at J to 0 bases, leaving 7 bases not matched to a gene. CDR3 in DNA: TGTGCCAGCAGTCCCTCCTGGGACAGTAGCAATCAGCCCCAGCATTTT. Its protein product is CASSPSWDSSNQPQHF.

This sequence joins TRBV5-4 and TRBJ2-2, with 8 positions matching TRBD1. The CDR3 has 14 amino acids. From germline, CDR1 is SGHNT and CDR2 YYREEE (reference sequence). The ends lost 0 bases at V and 6 bases at J; junction bases unmatched: 1. CDR3 sequence: CASSLEQGAGELFF. In DNA, the CDR3 is TGTGCCAGCAGCTTGGAACAGGGGGCCGGGGAGCTGTTTTTT.

The sample holds a few counts of this clonotype. The chain combines TRBV5-1 with TRBJ1-4; a possible D gene is TRBD1 (6 bases). Germline V gene sequence: CDR1 SGHRS, CDR2 YFSETQ. This CDR3 comprises 14 residues. V was clipped by 4 bases and J by 5 bases, with 12 bases between them. CDR3 nucleotides: TGCGCCAGCAGCCTAAGGGACATGAATGAAAAACTGTTTTTT. Amino acid sequence: CASSLRDMNEKLFF.